Following are 25 T cell receptor beta chains from one sample sequenced in a study of T-cell reconstitution after alpha-beta-depleted transplantation in children. Study-level findings and limits: The authors attributed T-cell counts and diversity one year after transplant mostly to newly produced T cells.

These receptors are not linked to any known antigen. The library targeted TCRbeta and was prepared with unique molecular identifiers. TCRdb ran MiXCR on the PCR reads and lists one entry per CDR3 protein. Of about 290,000 distinct CDR3 sequences listed, nearly 8% are singletons. This sample comprised peripheral blood, obtained 360 days after TCRalphabeta/CD19-depleted stem cell transplant. The receptors stem from a female patient between 2 and 15 years old who had a stem cell transplant for Fanconi anemia, so the T cells may come from the graft donor.

This clonotype was recorded a few times. In DNA form, the CDR3 reads TGCAGTGCTTTTAGCGGGAGGACCTACGAGCAGTACTTC. It yields the protein CSAFSGRTYEQYF. The chain has TRBV20-1 and TRBJ2-7; 10 nucleotides line up with TRBD2. The CDR3 is 13 amino acids. V gave up 5 bases and J gave up 2 bases; unmatched junction bases: 3. Germline V gene data show CDR1 as DFQATT and CDR2 as SNEGSKA (reference sequence).

The CDR3 DNA reads TGTGCCATCAGTGAGTCAGGGCCCGAGGGCAATCAGCCCCAGCATTTT. This sequence encodes CAISESGPEGNQPQHF. The chain links TRBV10-3 to TRBJ1-5, with unresolved D. Trimming pared 0 bases from V and 2 bases from J, leaving 11 bases between. Looked up from germline, CDR1 is ENHRY and CDR2 is SYGVKD. This CDR3 comprises 16 residues.

The chain combines TRBV7-2 with TRBJ1-3, with D possibly being TRBD1 (6 bases). Germline V gives CDR1 SGHTA, CDR2 FQGNSA. Trimming took 5 bases from V and 1 from J, leaving 6 bases between them. CDR3 size: 13 residues. The CDR3 region has the DNA TGTGCCAGCAGCGGACAGTCTGGAAACACCATATATTTT. This sequence encodes CASSGQSGNTIYF.

At least ten counts were recorded for this clonotype. The CDR3 spells CASSENQVLAGVGTDTQYF. CDR3 in DNA: TGTGCCAGCAGTGAAAATCAGGTTCTAGCGGGAGTTGGCACAGATACGCAGTATTTT. V and J are TRBV6-1 and TRBJ2-3, with TRBD2 identical over 10 bases. The CDR3 has 19 amino acids. Trimming took 2 bases from V and 1 from J; bases not matched to a gene: 12. The germline V gene encodes CDR1 MNHNS and CDR2 SASEGT.

The rearrangement joins TRBV7-8 to TRBJ2-7; TRBD2 matches at 8 bases. Germline lookup yields CDR1 SGHVS and CDR2 FQNEAQ. J was trimmed by 1 base and V by 1 base; bases with no gene match: 3. The CDR3 runs 15 residues. The CDR3 protein is CASSLVTSGSYEQYF. CDR3 coding DNA: TGTGCCAGCAGCTTAGTCACTAGCGGTTCCTACGAGCAGTACTTC.

The gene calls are TRBV30 and TRBJ1-5, with 7 bases matching TRBD1. The V gene's germline CDR1 is GTSNPN and CDR2 SVGIG (reference sequence). CDR3 length: 15 amino acids. Trimming removed 2 bases from V and 7 bases from J; junction bases left unmatched: 11. Here the CDR3 DNA reads TGTGCCTGGAGTAAGGACAAGGGGGCTGGGCAGCCCCAGCATTTT. This gives the protein CAWSKDKGAGQPQHF.

This clonotype was recorded at least ten times. This chain links TRBV9 with TRBJ2-1; D is possibly TRBD1 (5 bases). Germline loops: CDR1 SGDLS, CDR2 YYNGEE. V lost 0 bases to trimming and J lost 0 bases, with 10 bases between them. This CDR3 region has 16 residues. CDR3 sequence reads: CASSVEGLSSYNEQFF. DNA for the CDR3: TGTGCCAGCAGCGTAGAGGGGTTAAGCTCCTACAATGAGCAGTTCTTC.

This clonotype occurred a few times. The chain links TRBV4-3 to TRBJ2-2; 15 bases align to TRBD2. CDR1 is LGHNA and CDR2 is YSLEER in the germline V gene. This CDR3 comprises 20 residues. Trimming took 4 bases from V and 1 from J; bases not matched to a gene: 10. The CDR3 DNA is TGCGCCAGCAGCCCCTTCCCGGGACTAGCGGGGGGCTTGAACACCGGGGAGCTGTTTTTT. The encoded protein is CASSPFPGLAGGLNTGELFF.

This clonotype was seen a handful of times. The CDR3 reads CAIRQTGHGYTF. The CDR3 region has the DNA TGTGCCATCAGGCAAACAGGGCATGGCTACACCTTC. This chain joins TRBV10-3 and TRBJ1-2, with D tentatively TRBD1 (6 bases). The CDR3 totals 12 residues. V lost 6 bases and J 6 bases, leaving 11 bases between the germline ends. Germline assignment: CDR1 ENHRY and CDR2 SYGVKD.

This clonotype was seen more than once but under ten times. The CDR3 spells CAWTGQESSYEQYF. The CDR3 nucleotides read TGTGCCTGGACGGGACAGGAGAGCTCCTACGAGCAGTACTTC. The rearrangement uses TRBV30 and TRBJ2-7; TRBD1 aligns across 8 bases. The length of the CDR3 is 14 residues. Germline V CDR1 and CDR2: GTSNPN, SVGIG (reference sequence). Trimming cost V 4 bases and J 0 bases; bases outside gene matches: 5.

The V gene is TRBV5-1, the J gene TRBJ1-4; the match to TRBD1 covers 7 bases. The CDR3 sequence is 16 residues long. Unmatched junction bases numbered 7, after V lost 3 bases and J lost 2 bases. From germline, CDR1 is SGHRS and CDR2 YFSETQ. The CDR3 protein is CASSWRQGPTNEKLFF. The CDR3 nucleotides are TGCGCCAGCAGCTGGCGACAGGGCCCTACTAATGAAAAACTGTTTTTT. Using reference TRBV5-1 and TRBJ1-4 for the parts outside the CDR3, the full variable domain is KAGVTQTPRYLIKTRGQQVTLSCSPISGHRSVSWYQQTPGQGLQFLFEYFSETQRNKGNFPGRFSGRQFSNSRSEMNVSTLELGDSALYLCASSWRQGPTNEKLFFGSGTQLSVL.

This clonotype was detected a few times. In DNA, the CDR3 is TGCGCCAGCAGCTTGAAAGGGGGCGCAGGATCTGAAAAACTGTTTTTT. It encodes CASSLKGGAGSEKLFF. The V and J genes are TRBV5-1 and TRBJ1-4, with 7 bases that match TRBD1. CDR3 length: 16 amino acids. The germline V gene has CDR1 SGHRS and CDR2 YFSETQ. Germline trimming cut 1 base from V and 7 bases from J; bases unmatched to any gene: 10.

In its sample, this clonotype was seen many times. V is TRBV5-1 and J is TRBJ1-1; weak D call: TRBD1 (6 bases). CDR1 and CDR2 (germline): SGHRS, YFSETQ. The CDR3 totals 15 residues. V dropped 2 bases and J dropped 4 bases, with 15 bases sitting between them. CDR3 in amino acids: CASSFRDRPFTEAFF. CDR3 bases: TGCGCCAGCAGCTTTCGAGACAGGCCGTTCACTGAAGCTTTCTTT.

The table lists this clonotype with a few counts. Here the CDR3 reads CASTLSIRSFTGELFF. The CDR3 nucleotides are TGTGCCAGCACCCTATCGATACGTTCCTTTACCGGGGAGCTGTTTTTT. The V and J genes are TRBV5-6 and TRBJ2-2; no firm D call. The V and J ends lost 6 bases and 5 bases respectively, with 20 bases between them. CDR1 and CDR2 from the germline V gene are SGHDT and YYEEEE. The CDR3 covers 16 residues.

Concerning this clonotype itself: A clone one base away is much larger, so this may be a read error. V usage is TRBV11-2 and J usage is TRBJ2-3, with 8 nucleotides matching TRBD1. The CDR3 covers 15 residues. CDR1 is SGHAT and CDR2 is FQNNGV in the germline V gene. Trimming at V came to 3 bases and at J to 5 bases, leaving 7 bases not matched to a gene. This chain's CDR3 is CASSFVLQGGDTQYF. The CDR3 DNA sequence: TGTGCCAGCAGCTTCGTTTTACAGGGGGGAGATACGCAGTATTTT. Drawing the rest from reference TRBV11-2 and TRBJ2-3, the complete variable domain is EAGVAQSPRYKIIEKRQSVAFWCNPISGHATLYWYQQILGQGPKLLIQFQNNGVVDDSQLPKDRFSAERLKGVDSTLKIQPAKLEDSAVYLCASSFVLQGGDTQYFGPGTRLTVL.

The chain's CDR3 is CASSRGHFNTGELFF. DNA for the CDR3: TGTGCCAGCAGCCGTGGACATTTCAACACCGGGGAGCTGTTTTTT. The gene calls are TRBV9 and TRBJ2-2, with D perhaps TRBD1 (5 bases). The CDR3 is made up of 15 amino acids. Trimming cost V 4 bases and J 2 bases, with 12 bases left between them. The germline V gene encodes CDR1 SGDLS and CDR2 YYNGEE.

CDR3: CASSQGTSGGELSQYF. CDR3 nucleotides: TGTGCCAGCAGCCAAGGGACTAGCGGGGGGGAATTGTCCCAGTACTTC. The chain combines TRBV3-1 with TRBJ2-5; 15 bases line up with TRBD2. Trimming took 1 base from V and 9 from J; bases not matched to a gene: 6. Germline CDR1 reads LGHDT; CDR2 reads YNNKEL (reference sequence). The CDR3 is made up of 16 amino acids.

This clonotype showed up just a few times. The CDR3 spells CASSLDPEAQFF. The CDR3 DNA reads TGTGCCAGCAGCTTAGACCCAGAGGCGCAGTTCTTC. The chain links TRBV7-8 to TRBJ2-1; no clear D. The germline V gene encodes CDR1 SGHVS and CDR2 FQNEAQ. V was clipped by 1 base and J by 12 bases, with 10 bases between them. CDR3 length equals 12 residues.

This clonotype was seen only a few times. V usage is TRBV20-1 and J usage is TRBJ2-3; D gene unclear. V lost 3 bases to trimming and J lost 1 base, with 11 bases between them. The CDR3 runs to 14 residues. Germline V CDR1 and CDR2: DFQATT, SNEGSKA (reference sequence). CDR3 nucleotides: TGCAGTGCTAGGGGCTGGTTGGGCACAGATACGCAGTATTTT. It is translated as CSARGWLGTDTQYF.

This clonotype was picked up many times. This chain links TRBV5-1 with TRBJ1-5; 7 bases are shared with TRBD1. The CDR3 runs 15 residues. J lost 4 bases, V lost 4 bases, and 8 bases had no gene match. Germline V lookup: CDR1 SGHRS, CDR2 YFSETQ. The CDR3 region is CASSQGTDRNQPQHF. The DNA of the CDR3 is TGCGCCAGCAGCCAAGGGACAGACCGAAATCAGCCCCAGCATTTT.

This clonotype was seen a handful of times. The rearrangement links TRBV10-3 to TRBJ2-3; TRBD2 matches at 11 bases. CDR3 length: 15 residues. Germline V gene lookup returns CDR1 ENHRY and CDR2 SYGVKD. Losses at the gene ends were 7 bases for V and 3 bases for J; bases not matched to a gene: 6. CDR3: CAITTVAGGTDTQYF. The DNA for the CDR3 is TGTGCCATCACTACCGTAGCGGGAGGGACAGATACGCAGTATTTT.

There are a few counts of this clonotype. The gene calls are TRBV20-1 and TRBJ1-2, with D perhaps matching TRBD1 (6 bases). V was clipped by 3 bases and J by 4 bases, with 9 bases between them. Germline loops: CDR1 DFQATT, CDR2 SNEGSKA (reference sequence). The CDR3 covers 12 residues. CDR3 amino acids: CSASWGAYGYTF. The CDR3 nucleotides read TGCAGTGCTAGCTGGGGGGCCTATGGCTACACCTTC.

The chain couples TRBV20-1 to TRBJ2-5, with 9 nucleotides matching TRBD1. Germline V gives CDR1 DFQATT, CDR2 SNEGSKA (reference sequence). The CDR3 spans 14 residues. With V trimmed by 6 bases and J by 8 bases, 13 bases remained unmatched. The CDR3, as DNA: TGCAGTGCCCCTGTTCCGGGACAGGGAACAACCCAGTACTTC. This translates into CSAPVPGQGTTQYF.

Ten or more counts support this clonotype. This chain joins TRBV20-1 and TRBJ1-3; D unresolved. The V gene lost 3 bases and the J gene lost 0 bases, with 9 bases spanning the gap. CDR1 is DFQATT, CDR2 SNEGSKA, per germline (reference sequence). CDR3 size: 14 residues. The CDR3 loop is CSARNLRSGNTIYF. The CDR3 DNA reads TGCAGTGCTAGGAACCTCCGCTCTGGAAACACCATATATTTT.

The chain is built from TRBV18 and TRBJ2-2; TRBD2 agrees at 14 bases. With V trimmed by 5 bases and J by 7 bases, 12 bases remained unmatched. CDR3 size: 18 residues. CDR1 and CDR2 from the germline V gene are KGHSH and LQKENI. As DNA, the CDR3 is TGTGCCAGCTCAGTACTCGGGACTAGCGGGAGAATCAGCGGGGAGCTGTTTTTT. It codes for CASSVLGTSGRISGELFF.